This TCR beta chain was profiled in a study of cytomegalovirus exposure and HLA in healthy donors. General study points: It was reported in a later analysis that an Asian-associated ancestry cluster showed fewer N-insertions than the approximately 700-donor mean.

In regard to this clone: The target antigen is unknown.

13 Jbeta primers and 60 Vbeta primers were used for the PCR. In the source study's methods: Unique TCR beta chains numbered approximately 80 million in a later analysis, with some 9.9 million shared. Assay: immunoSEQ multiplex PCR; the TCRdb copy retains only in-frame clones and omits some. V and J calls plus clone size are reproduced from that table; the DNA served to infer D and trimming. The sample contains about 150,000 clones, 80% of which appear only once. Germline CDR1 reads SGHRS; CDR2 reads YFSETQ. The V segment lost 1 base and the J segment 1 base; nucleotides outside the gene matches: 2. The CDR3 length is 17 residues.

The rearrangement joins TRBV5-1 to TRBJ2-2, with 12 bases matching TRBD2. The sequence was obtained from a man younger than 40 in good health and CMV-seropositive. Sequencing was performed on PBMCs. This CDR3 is CASSLSSGRVNTGELFF. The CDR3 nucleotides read TGCGCCAGCAGCTTGTCTAGCGGGAGGGTGAACACCGGGGAGCTGTTTTTT.